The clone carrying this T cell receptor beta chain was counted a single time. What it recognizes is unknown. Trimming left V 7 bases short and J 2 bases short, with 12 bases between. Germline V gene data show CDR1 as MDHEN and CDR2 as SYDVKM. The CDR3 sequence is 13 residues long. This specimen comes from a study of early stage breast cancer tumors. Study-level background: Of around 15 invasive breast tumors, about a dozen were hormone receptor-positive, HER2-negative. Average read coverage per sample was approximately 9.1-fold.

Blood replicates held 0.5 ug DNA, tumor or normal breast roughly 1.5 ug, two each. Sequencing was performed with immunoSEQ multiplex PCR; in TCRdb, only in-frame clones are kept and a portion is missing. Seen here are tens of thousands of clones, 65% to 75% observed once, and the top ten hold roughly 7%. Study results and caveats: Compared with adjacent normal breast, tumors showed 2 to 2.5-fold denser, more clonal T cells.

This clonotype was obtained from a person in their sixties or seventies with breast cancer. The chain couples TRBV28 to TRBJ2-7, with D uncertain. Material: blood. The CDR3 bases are TGTGCCAGCATTAGGACGGTGCCCTACGAGCAGTACTTC. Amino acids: CASIRTVPYEQYF.